This T cell receptor beta chain was obtained from a study of human T cells and chemical hapten exposure. Study in general: Sensitizing treatment utilized 2% DPC over an approximately 2 cm by approximately 2 cm portion of upper inner arm skin.

This clonotype has just a few counts. Antigen unknown. The library put unique molecular identifiers onto individual cDNA molecules. As handled by the study authors: Sampled TCR counts reached a median of approximately 100,000 per sample, with values ranging from about 20,000 to 700,000. TCRdb analysed the RACE reads with MiXCR anew, one entry per CDR3 protein. The V and J calls come from TCRdb's annotation, not from the publication. There are roughly 90,000 distinct CDR3 sequences in the sample; about a tenth occur only once, and 0.85% to 1.2% lies in the top ten. Noted time point: patch test 3, about 24 weeks after DPC sensitization. Specified treatment: therapeutic diphenylcyclopropenone sensitization with weekly scalp DPC. V was clipped by 5 bases and J by 5 bases, with 12 bases between them. The germline CDR1 and CDR2 sequences are SGDLS and YYNGEE. The CDR3 consists of 13 residues. Study findings and constraints: Expanded TCRs produced significantly more large CDR3 similarity clusters than controls did.

The origin of this receptor is a woman in her 30s with alopecia areata. Some clones in this sample may be carry-over from other donors' samples. The material was whole blood, obtained in connection with sensitization to the hapten diphenylcyclopropenone (DPC). The chain recombines TRBV9 with TRBJ2-3; D perhaps matches TRBD2 (6 bases). In nucleotides, the CDR3 is TGTGCCAGCAGTCCCAGACTAGAAGATACGCAGTATTTT. Encoded protein: CASSPRLEDTQYF.